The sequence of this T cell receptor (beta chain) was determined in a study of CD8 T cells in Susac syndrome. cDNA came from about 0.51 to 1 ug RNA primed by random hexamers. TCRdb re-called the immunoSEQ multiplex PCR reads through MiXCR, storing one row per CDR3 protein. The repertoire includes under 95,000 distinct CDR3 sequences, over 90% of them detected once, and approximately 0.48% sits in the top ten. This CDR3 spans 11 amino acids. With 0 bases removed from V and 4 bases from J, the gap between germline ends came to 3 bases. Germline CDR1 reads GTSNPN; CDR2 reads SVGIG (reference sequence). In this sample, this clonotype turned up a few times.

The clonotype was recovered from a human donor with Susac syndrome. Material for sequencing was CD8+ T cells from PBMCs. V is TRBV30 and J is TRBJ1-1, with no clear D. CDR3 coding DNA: TGTGCCTGGAGTGTTGGCACTGAAGCTTTCTTT. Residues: CAWSVGTEAFF.